This T cell receptor beta chain was documented in a study of OX40 agonist ivuxolimab in advanced cancers. Between the trimmed V and J ends, which lost 3 bases and 3 bases, there was a span of 9 bases. The germline gives CDR1 LNHDA, CDR2 SQIVND (reference sequence). CDR3 length: 14 residues. Only in-frame clones appear in the TCRdb table, and some are missing; sequencing was by immunoSEQ multiplex PCR. The table has over 30,000 clones, over 90% seen once; the top ten hold 4% to 5%. Sequencing used CD4+ or CD8+ T cells sorted from blood, obtained in a trial of the OX40 agonist ivuxolimab. The TCR sequence derives from an adult with an advanced solid tumor such as melanoma, head and neck, liver or kidney cancer. V and J are TRBV19 and TRBJ2-1; TRBD1 is a possible D gene (6 bases). The CDR3 here is CASSIGQHYNEQFF. The CDR3 nucleotides read TGTGCCAGTAGTATTGGACAGCACTACAATGAGCAGTTCTTC.